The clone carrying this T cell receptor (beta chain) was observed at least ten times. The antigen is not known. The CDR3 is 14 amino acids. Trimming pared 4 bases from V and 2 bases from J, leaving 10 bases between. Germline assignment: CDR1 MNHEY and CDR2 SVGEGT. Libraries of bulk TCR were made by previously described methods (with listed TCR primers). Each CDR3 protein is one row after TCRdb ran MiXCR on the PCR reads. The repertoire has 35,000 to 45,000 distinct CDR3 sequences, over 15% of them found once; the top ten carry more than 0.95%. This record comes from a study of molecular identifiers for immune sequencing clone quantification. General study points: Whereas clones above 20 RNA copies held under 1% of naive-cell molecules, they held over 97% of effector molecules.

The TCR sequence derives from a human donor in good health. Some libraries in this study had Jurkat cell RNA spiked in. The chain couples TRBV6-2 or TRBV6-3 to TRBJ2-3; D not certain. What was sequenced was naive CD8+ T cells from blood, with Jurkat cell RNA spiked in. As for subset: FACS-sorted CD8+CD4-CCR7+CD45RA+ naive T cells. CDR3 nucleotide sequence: TGTGCCAGCAGTTGGTTGGGCATCACAGATACGCAGTATTTT. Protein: CASSWLGITDTQYF.